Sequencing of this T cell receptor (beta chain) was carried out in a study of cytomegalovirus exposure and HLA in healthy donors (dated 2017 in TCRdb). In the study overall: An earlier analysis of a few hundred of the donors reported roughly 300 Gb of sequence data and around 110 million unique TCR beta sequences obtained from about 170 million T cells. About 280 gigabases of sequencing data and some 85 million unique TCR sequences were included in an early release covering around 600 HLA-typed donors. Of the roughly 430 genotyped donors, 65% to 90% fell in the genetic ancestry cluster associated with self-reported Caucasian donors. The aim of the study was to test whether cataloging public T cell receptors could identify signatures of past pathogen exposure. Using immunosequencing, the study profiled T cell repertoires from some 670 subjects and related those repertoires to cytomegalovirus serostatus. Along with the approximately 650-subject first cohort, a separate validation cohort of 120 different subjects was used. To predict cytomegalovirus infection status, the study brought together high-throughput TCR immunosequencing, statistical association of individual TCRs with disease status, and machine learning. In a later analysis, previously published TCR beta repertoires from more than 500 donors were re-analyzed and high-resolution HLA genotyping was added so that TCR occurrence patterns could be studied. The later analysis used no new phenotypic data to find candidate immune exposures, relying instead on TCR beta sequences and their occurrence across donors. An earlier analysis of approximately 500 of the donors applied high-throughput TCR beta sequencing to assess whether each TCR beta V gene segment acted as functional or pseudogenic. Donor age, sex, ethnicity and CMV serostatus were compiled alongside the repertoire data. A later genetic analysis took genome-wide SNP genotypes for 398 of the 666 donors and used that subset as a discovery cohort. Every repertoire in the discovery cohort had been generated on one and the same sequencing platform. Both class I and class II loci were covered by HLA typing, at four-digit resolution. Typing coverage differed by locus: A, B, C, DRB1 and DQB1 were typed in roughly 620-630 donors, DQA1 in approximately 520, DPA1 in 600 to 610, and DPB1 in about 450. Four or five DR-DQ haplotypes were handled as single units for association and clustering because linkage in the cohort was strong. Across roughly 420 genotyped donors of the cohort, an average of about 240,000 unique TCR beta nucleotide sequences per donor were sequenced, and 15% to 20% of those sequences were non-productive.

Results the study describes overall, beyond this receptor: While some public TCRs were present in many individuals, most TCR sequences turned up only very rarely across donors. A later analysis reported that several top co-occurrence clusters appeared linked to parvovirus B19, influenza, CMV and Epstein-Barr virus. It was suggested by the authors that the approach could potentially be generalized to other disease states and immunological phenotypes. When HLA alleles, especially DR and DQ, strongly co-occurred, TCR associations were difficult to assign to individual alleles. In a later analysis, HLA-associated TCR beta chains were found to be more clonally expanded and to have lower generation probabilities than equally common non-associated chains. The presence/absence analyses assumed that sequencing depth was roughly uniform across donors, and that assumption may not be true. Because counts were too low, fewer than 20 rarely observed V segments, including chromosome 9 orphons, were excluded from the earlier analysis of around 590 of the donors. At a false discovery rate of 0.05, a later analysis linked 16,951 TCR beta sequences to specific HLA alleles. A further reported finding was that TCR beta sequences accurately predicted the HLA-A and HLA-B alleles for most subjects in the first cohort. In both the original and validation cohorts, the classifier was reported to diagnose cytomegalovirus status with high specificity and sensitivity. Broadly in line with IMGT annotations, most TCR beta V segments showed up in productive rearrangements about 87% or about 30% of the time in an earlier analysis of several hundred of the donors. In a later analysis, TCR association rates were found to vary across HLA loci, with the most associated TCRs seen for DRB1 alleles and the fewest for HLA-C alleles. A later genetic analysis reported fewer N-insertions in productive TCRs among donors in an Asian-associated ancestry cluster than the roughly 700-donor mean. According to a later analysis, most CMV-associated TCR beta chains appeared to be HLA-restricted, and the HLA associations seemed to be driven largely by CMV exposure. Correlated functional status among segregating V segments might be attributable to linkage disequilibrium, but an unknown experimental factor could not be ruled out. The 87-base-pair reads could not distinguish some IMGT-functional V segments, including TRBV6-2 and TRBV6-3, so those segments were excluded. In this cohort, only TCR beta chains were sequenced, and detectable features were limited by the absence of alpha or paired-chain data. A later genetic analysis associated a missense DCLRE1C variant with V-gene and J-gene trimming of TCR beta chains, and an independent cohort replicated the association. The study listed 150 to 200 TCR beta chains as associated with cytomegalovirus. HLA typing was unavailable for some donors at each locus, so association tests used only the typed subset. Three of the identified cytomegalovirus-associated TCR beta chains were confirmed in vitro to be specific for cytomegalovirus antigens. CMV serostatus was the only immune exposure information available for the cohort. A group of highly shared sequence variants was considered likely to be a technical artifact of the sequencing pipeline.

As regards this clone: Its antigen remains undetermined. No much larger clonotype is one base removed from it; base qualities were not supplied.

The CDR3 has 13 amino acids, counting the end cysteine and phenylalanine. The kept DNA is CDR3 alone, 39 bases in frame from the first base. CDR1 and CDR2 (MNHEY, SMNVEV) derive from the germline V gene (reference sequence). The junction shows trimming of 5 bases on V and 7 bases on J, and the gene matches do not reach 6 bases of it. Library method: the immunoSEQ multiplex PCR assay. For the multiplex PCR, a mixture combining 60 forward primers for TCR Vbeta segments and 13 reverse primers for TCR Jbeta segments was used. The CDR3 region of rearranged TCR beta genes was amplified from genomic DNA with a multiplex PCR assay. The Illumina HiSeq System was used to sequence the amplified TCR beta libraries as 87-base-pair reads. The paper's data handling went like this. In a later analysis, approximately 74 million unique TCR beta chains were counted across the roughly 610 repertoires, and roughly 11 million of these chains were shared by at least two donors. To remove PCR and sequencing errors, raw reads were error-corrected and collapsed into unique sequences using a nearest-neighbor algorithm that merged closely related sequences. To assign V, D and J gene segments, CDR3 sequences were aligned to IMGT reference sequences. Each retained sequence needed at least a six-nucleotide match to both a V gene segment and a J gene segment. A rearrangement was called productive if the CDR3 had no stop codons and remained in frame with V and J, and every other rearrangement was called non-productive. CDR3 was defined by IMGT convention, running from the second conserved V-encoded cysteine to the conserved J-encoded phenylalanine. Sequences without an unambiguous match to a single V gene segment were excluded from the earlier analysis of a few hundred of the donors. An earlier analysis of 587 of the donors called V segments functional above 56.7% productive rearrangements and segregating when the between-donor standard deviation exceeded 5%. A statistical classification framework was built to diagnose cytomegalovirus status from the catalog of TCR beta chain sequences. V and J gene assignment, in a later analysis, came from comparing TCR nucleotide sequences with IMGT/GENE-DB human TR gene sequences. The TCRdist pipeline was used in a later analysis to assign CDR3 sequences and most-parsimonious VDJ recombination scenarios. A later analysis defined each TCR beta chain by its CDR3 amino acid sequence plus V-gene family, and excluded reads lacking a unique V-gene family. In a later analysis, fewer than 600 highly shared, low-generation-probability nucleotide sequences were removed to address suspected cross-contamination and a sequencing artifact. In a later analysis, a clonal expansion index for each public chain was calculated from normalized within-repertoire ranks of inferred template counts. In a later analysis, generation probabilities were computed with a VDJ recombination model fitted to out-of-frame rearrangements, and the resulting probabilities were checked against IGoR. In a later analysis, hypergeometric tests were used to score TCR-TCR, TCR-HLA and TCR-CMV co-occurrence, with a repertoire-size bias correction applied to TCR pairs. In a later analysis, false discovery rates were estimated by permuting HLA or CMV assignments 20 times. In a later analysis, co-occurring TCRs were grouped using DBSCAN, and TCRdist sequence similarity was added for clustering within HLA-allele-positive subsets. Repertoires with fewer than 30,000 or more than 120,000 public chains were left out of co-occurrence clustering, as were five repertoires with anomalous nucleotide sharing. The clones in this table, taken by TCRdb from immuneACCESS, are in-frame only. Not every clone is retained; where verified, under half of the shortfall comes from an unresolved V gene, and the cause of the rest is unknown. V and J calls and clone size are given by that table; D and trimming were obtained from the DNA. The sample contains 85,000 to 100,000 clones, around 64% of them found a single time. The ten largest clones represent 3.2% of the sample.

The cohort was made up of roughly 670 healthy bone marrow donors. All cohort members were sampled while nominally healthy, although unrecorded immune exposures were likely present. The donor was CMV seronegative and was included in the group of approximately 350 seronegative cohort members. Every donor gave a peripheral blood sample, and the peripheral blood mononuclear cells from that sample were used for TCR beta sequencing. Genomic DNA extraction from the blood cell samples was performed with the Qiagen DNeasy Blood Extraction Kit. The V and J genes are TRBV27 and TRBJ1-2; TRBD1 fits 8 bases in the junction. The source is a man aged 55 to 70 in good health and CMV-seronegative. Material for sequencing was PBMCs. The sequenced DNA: TGTGCCAGCAGTATGACAGGGGTTGGTGGCTACACCTTC. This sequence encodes CASSMTGVGGYTF.